This T cell receptor beta chain was obtained from a study of T-cell reconstitution after alpha-beta-depleted transplantation in children. Notes on the study in general: At one year after transplant, newly produced T cells mostly accounted for T-cell counts and diversity. The origin of alpha-beta T cells about two months after transplant was reportedly several hundred expanded graft clones.

In regard to this clonotype: Its antigen is undetermined.

Unique molecular identifiers were incorporated during preparation of the TCRbeta library. Using its own MiXCR run on the PCR reads, TCRdb lists one record per CDR3 protein. Of over 80,000 distinct CDR3 sequences in the sample, 20% to 25% were seen once. CDR1 MGHRA and CDR2 YSYEKL come from the germline V gene. V lost 0 bases to trimming and J lost 9 bases, with 12 bases between them. The CDR3 totals 14 residues. This sequence joins TRBV4-1 and TRBJ2-1; D possibly uses TRBD1 or TRBD2 (5 bases each). The receptor was derived from a boy between 2 and 10 years old with acute lymphoblastic leukemia, due to receive a stem cell transplant. Sequenced here: PBMCs, sampled before TCRalphabeta/CD19-depleted stem cell transplant. Written as DNA, the CDR3 is TGCGCCAGCAGCCAAGATCCGTACGGGACTGAGCAGTTCTTC. Protein sequence: CASSQDPYGTEQFF.